The next 2 T cell receptor beta chains were all read from a single sample in a study of blood T cell repertoires in COVID-19. The protocol was immunoSEQ multiplex PCR, while the TCRdb copy is restricted to in-frame clones and leaves out a portion. Here the sample spans approximately 480,000 clones, approximately 89% being singletons. Source material: peripheral blood. The receptors come from a young man with COVID-19, enrolled during active disease.

V and J are TRBV5-1 and TRBJ1-1; D might be TRBD1 (5 bases). The V gene's germline CDR1 is SGHRS and CDR2 YFSETQ. Between the trimmed V and J ends, which lost 1 base and 3 bases, there was a span of 10 bases. The CDR3 runs 14 residues. CDR3 loop: CASSLSKGDTEAFF. CDR3 DNA sequence: TGCGCCAGCAGCTTGTCAAAAGGGGACACTGAAGCTTTCTTT.

The rearrangement joins TRBV27 to TRBJ1-2, with a possible D match to TRBD1 (6 bases). The germline V and J ends were trimmed by 5 bases and 5 bases, with 15 bases remaining between them. The germline gives CDR1 MNHEY, CDR2 SMNVEV (reference sequence). The CDR3 sequence is 14 residues long. The CDR3 region has the DNA TGTGCCAGCAGTGGACAGCCTGCTTTATATGGCTACACCTTC. Translation gives CASSGQPALYGYTF.